Sequencing of this T cell receptor beta chain was carried out in a study of blood T cell repertoires in COVID-19. Germline lookup yields CDR1 SGHNT and CDR2 YYREEE (reference sequence). V lost 0 bases and J lost 4; bases outside the gene matches: 9. The CDR3 consists of 17 residues. Produced via immunoSEQ multiplex PCR; TCRdb's table is partial and in-frame only. Here the sample spans about 150,000 clones, roughly nine tenths being singletons. The receptor comes from a middle-aged man with acute or convalescent COVID-19. The sequencing sample was made of peripheral blood. The chain links TRBV5-4 to TRBJ2-2; the match to TRBD2 covers 7 bases. CDR3 protein: CASSLGSGRALTGELFF. Here the CDR3 DNA reads TGTGCCAGCAGCTTGGGGTCGGGGAGGGCACTCACCGGGGAGCTGTTTTTT.